The source of this T cell receptor beta chain is a study of cytomegalovirus exposure and HLA in healthy donors. In the study overall: A prior analysis found more than 90 million unique TCR beta sequences from some 190 million T cells. Study results and limitations: Most TCR sequences were seen very rarely across donors, but some public TCRs occurred in many. With further analysis later on, most CMV-associated TCR beta chains appeared HLA-restricted. In vitro checks showed that a few CMV-associated chains really do target CMV antigens.

To note about this clone: As yet, its antigen is unknown. Relative to the germline gene, one junction end is altered; a read error may explain this.

Germline loops: CDR1 SSHAT, CDR2 FNYEAQ (reference sequence). The CDR3 has 13 residues. The primer mix had 60 Vbeta and 13 Jbeta primers. Clones were sequenced by immunoSEQ multiplex PCR, and TCRdb holds only the in-frame ones, with some missing. Among roughly 90,000 clones listed, about 81% were seen once. Material: PBMCs. The V call is TRBV7-7, the J call TRBJ2-7; a possible D gene is TRBD1 (6 bases). The sequence came from a man between 18 and 29 years old in good health and CMV-seronegative. The CDR3 loop is CASSPGTGSEQYF. The CDR3 nucleotides are TGTGCTAGCAGCCCAGGAACAGGGTCCGAGCAGTACTTC.